A selection of T cell receptor beta chains follows, all from one sample in a study of cytomegalovirus exposure and HLA in healthy donors. The table came from immunoSEQ multiplex PCR; TCRdb's copy has only in-frame clones and leaves some out. The sample carries fewer than 200,000 clones, approximately 71% recorded once. Source material: PBMCs. The receptors were gathered from a woman between 18 and 29 years old in good health and CMV-seropositive. Each CDR3 is given without its conserved first and last residue. A D gene is named only where the DNA matches it firmly.

j_call: TRBJ2-3
cdr3_length: 13
d_call: NA
v_call: TRBV6-1
cdr3_aa: ASSLPGTSTDTQY

j_call: TRBJ1-5
cdr3_length: 12
d_call: TRBD1
v_call: TRBV5-5
cdr3_aa: ASSPQGESQPQH

j_call: TRBJ2-7
cdr3_length: 14
d_call: TRBD1
v_call: TRBV7-2
cdr3_aa: ASRSGTGGLMYEQY

j_call: TRBJ2-7
cdr3_length: 13
d_call: TRBD2
v_call: TRBV14
cdr3_aa: ASSQAWRGWYEQY

j_call: TRBJ2-3
cdr3_length: 13
d_call: NA
v_call: TRBV5-4
cdr3_aa: ASVSQGVLADTQY

j_call: TRBJ1-5
cdr3_length: 10
d_call: NA
v_call: TRBV7-9
cdr3_aa: ASSPIAGPQH

j_call: TRBJ1-3
cdr3_length: 12
d_call: NA
v_call: TRBV19
cdr3_aa: ASSITKYGNTIY

j_call: TRBJ2-2
cdr3_length: 14
d_call: NA
v_call: TRBV7-3
cdr3_aa: ASSLHGGSNTGELF

j_call: TRBJ2-7
cdr3_length: 14
d_call: NA
v_call: TRBV6-4
cdr3_aa: ASSVDSGVPSYEQY

j_call: TRBJ2-2
cdr3_length: 14
d_call: TRBD2
v_call: TRBV5-1
cdr3_aa: ASSGSQTSGGGELF

j_call: TRBJ1-1
cdr3_length: 11
d_call: NA
v_call: TRBV12-5
cdr3_aa: ASGLGGGGRAF

j_call: TRBJ1-1
cdr3_length: 11
d_call: NA
v_call: TRBV6-4
cdr3_aa: ASSLTANTEAF

j_call: TRBJ1-2
cdr3_length: 13
d_call: NA
v_call: TRBV6-6
cdr3_aa: ASRDSTDLRDGYT

j_call: TRBJ2-3
cdr3_length: 13
d_call: TRBD2
v_call: TRBV27
cdr3_aa: ASSFLAGGPGTQY

j_call: TRBJ2-5
cdr3_length: 13
d_call: TRBD2
v_call: TRBV7-9
cdr3_aa: ASSLVSGGQETQY

j_call: TRBJ2-5
cdr3_length: 16
d_call: TRBD2
v_call: TRBV7-2
cdr3_aa: ASSRGIASGGIQETQY

j_call: TRBJ1-6
cdr3_length: 13
d_call: NA
v_call: TRBV9
cdr3_aa: ASRAGTQDNSPLH

j_call: TRBJ1-1
cdr3_length: 14
d_call: NA
v_call: TRBV5-6
cdr3_aa: ASRLLDRRGDTEAF

j_call: TRBJ1-2
cdr3_length: 14
d_call: NA
v_call: TRBV9
cdr3_aa: ASSAWGGLTNYGYT

j_call: TRBJ1-2
cdr3_length: 11
d_call: NA
v_call: TRBV30
cdr3_aa: AWTADNNYGYT

j_call: TRBJ2-7
cdr3_length: 12
d_call: TRBD1
v_call: TRBV11-2
cdr3_aa: ASSSRTGGYEQY

j_call: TRBJ2-7
cdr3_length: 14
d_call: NA
v_call: TRBV13
cdr3_aa: ASSSSEGGALYEQY

j_call: TRBJ1-3
cdr3_length: 12
d_call: TRBD1
v_call: TRBV6-1
cdr3_aa: AILTGTSGNTIY

j_call: TRBJ1-1
cdr3_length: 13
d_call: NA
v_call: TRBV6-5
cdr3_aa: ASSLQGIPFTEAF

j_call: TRBJ2-1
cdr3_length: 14
d_call: TRBD1
v_call: TRBV2
cdr3_aa: ASSLKQGRLYNEQF

j_call: TRBJ1-2
cdr3_length: 12
d_call: NA
v_call: TRBV28
cdr3_aa: ASQADRWPGGYT

j_call: TRBJ2-7
cdr3_length: 12
d_call: TRBD1
v_call: TRBV9
cdr3_aa: ASSETGSLYEQY

j_call: TRBJ2-7
cdr3_length: 14
d_call: NA
v_call: TRBV9
cdr3_aa: ASSVGGAQSSYEQY

j_call: TRBJ1-5
cdr3_length: 13
d_call: TRBD1
v_call: TRBV9
cdr3_aa: ASSLGDRDWQPQH